A single sample gave rise to the 23 T cell receptor beta chains below, sequenced in a study of regulatory T cells in long-lasting Graves disease. iRepertoire HTBI primers and Arm-PCR of CDR3 regions built TCR beta libraries. TCRdb ran MiXCR on the multiplex PCR reads and lists one entry per CDR3 protein. The sample comprises approximately 350,000 distinct CDR3 sequences, roughly 17% of which are singletons, and roughly 27% rests with the top ten. Time point given: newly diagnosed GD, antithyroid drugs for less than 3 months. After RNA was extracted from PBMCs, the TCR library was made from it. The same data also contributed to another study, on T cells in Graves' hyperthyroidism and ophthalmopathy.

This material consisted of peripheral blood mononuclear cells (PBMCs), taken at new diagnosis, from a patient treated with antithyroid drugs. The receptors were sampled from a middle-aged man with Graves disease.

Ten or more counts support this clonotype. The V and J genes are TRBV2 and TRBJ1-2; TRBD1 agrees at 7 bases. CDR3 length: 15 residues. Germline assignment: CDR1 SNHLY and CDR2 FYNNEI. The trim removed 2 bases at V and 4 bases at J, leaving 7 bases unmatched. The CDR3 nucleotides are TGTGCCAGCAGTGAACGCGCAGGGGGAATCTATGGCTACACCTTC. Translation gives CASSERAGGIYGYTF.

The V call is TRBV9, the J call TRBJ2-5; a possible D gene is TRBD1 (5 bases). Trimming shortened V by 0 bases and J by 5 bases, and 14 bases separated the two germline ends. The CDR3 contains 15 residues. Germline CDR1 and CDR2: SGDLS and YYNGEE. Written as DNA, the CDR3 is TGTGCCAGCAGCGTAGCTGGTCAGGGCTGGGAGACCCAGTACTTC. Protein product: CASSVAGQGWETQYF.

This clonotype has a count of ten or more. This chain connects TRBV12-3 or TRBV12-4 to TRBJ2-5; 9 nucleotides agree with TRBD1. Trimming removed 5 bases from V and 5 bases from J; junction bases left unmatched: 6. The CDR3 extends over 14 amino acids. This chain's CDR3 is CASSQTGGGETQYF. The CDR3 DNA is TGTGCCAGCAGTCAAACAGGGGGCGGGGAGACCCAGTACTTC.

This clonotype was recorded at least ten times. V gene TRBV6-5 combines with J gene TRBJ1-4; D gene uncertain. Per germline, CDR1 MNHEY and CDR2 SVGAGI. Deletions cut 0 bases from V and 3 bases from J, with 8 bases between. The CDR3 loop spans 15 amino acids. The CDR3 loop is CASSYSGRSNEKLFF. CDR3 in DNA: TGTGCCAGCAGTTACTCAGGGCGGTCTAATGAAAAACTGTTTTTT.

The chain carries TRBV28 and TRBJ2-3; 12 bases map to TRBD2. J lost 2 bases, V lost 5 bases, and 8 bases had no gene match. The length of the CDR3 is 17 residues. CDR1 and CDR2 (germline): MDHEN, SYDVKM. CDR3 in amino acids: CASSTTGLAGNTDTQYF. In DNA, the CDR3 is TGTGCCAGCAGTACAACCGGACTAGCGGGGAACACAGATACGCAGTATTTT.

This clonotype showed up just a few times. The chain carries TRBV18 and TRBJ2-3, with TRBD1 identical over 9 bases. The length of the CDR3 is 16 residues. Losses at the gene ends were 5 bases for V and 0 bases for J; bases not matched to a gene: 6. Germline V gene lookup returns CDR1 KGHSH and CDR2 LQKENI. Here the CDR3 reads CASSYTGTGSTDTQYF. In DNA, the CDR3 is TGTGCCAGCTCATATACCGGGACAGGGAGCACAGATACGCAGTATTTT.

Many counts were recorded for this clonotype. The V call is TRBV29-1, the J call TRBJ2-3; tentative D call: TRBD1 (6 bases). V lost 6 bases to trimming and J lost 1 base, with 17 bases between them. Germline V gene sequence: CDR1 SQVTM, CDR2 ANQGSEA. This CDR3 is built from 15 residues. The CDR3 here is CSVGDRKQGTDTQYF. The DNA of the CDR3 is TGCAGCGTGGGCGACAGGAAACAAGGCACAGATACGCAGTATTTT.

This clonotype was seen ten or more times. V gene TRBV28 combines with J gene TRBJ2-7; 8 nucleotides align to TRBD2. V gave up 7 bases and J gave up 4 bases; unmatched junction bases: 6. This CDR3 is 13 amino acids long. Germline lookup yields CDR1 MDHEN and CDR2 SYDVKM. The CDR3 reads CASTGGGPYEQYF. The CDR3, as DNA: TGTGCCAGCACGGGGGGGGGGCCGTACGAGCAGTACTTC.

This clonotype was found many times. DNA for the CDR3: TGTGCCAGCAGTAAGGGGCTGGAGACCCAGTACTTC. Encoded protein: CASSKGLETQYF. The chain combines TRBV2 with TRBJ2-5; perhaps TRBD1 as D (5 bases). CDR3 length: 12 amino acids. The V gene's germline CDR1 is SNHLY and CDR2 FYNNEI. V dropped 5 bases and J dropped 5 bases, with 9 bases sitting between them.

In its sample, this clonotype was seen a few times. This may come from a read error, since a much larger clone is one base off. Here the CDR3 reads CASSQDMWTGDGETQYF. DNA of the CDR3: TGCGCCAGCAGCCAAGATATGTGGACCGGGGACGGGGAGACCCAGTACTTC. The rearrangement links TRBV4-3 to TRBJ2-5; D may be TRBD1 or TRBD2 (5 bases each). V was shortened by 0 bases and J by 5 bases, with 19 bases between the two germline ends. CDR3 size: 17 residues. The germline V gene encodes CDR1 LGHNA and CDR2 YSLEER.

This clonotype was detected many times. The genes are TRBV6-2 or TRBV6-3 and TRBJ2-5; tentatively, D is TRBD1 (5 bases). Trimming took off 8 bases at V and 6 bases at J, with 16 bases between the two ends. Per germline, CDR1 MNHEY and CDR2 SVGEGT. CDR3 size: 13 residues. The CDR3, as DNA: TGTGCCAGCGGACCAGGGATGTCGAAGACCCAGTACTTC. The encoded protein is CASGPGMSKTQYF.

V usage is TRBV5-4 and J usage is TRBJ2-3; 10 positions agree with TRBD1. This CDR3 is built from 15 residues. Germline V CDR1 and CDR2: SGHNT, YYREEE (reference sequence). V shed 4 bases and J 4 bases; nucleotides not matched to a gene: 6. CDR3 nucleotide sequence: TGTGCCAGCAGCCAAGAAGGACAGGGGGCAGATACGCAGTATTTT. Translating it yields CASSQEGQGADTQYF.

This chain connects TRBV20-1 to TRBJ1-3, with D uncertain. Per the germline V gene, CDR1 is DFQATT and CDR2 is SNEGSKA (reference sequence). The CDR3 is 15 amino acids. V was trimmed by 1 base and J by 0 bases, leaving 10 bases between them. The CDR3 nucleotides are TGCAGTGCTAGAGTGGGCGGGAGCTCTGGAAACACCATATATTTT. Protein: CSARVGGSSGNTIYF.

The V gene is TRBV6-2 or TRBV6-3, the J gene TRBJ2-1, with 7 nucleotides matching TRBD1. J gave up 10 bases and V 8 bases, and 8 bases lay outside the gene matches. CDR1 is MNHEY and CDR2 is SVGEGT in the germline V gene. This CDR3 is 12 amino acids long. In nucleotides, the CDR3 is TGTGCCAGCGGAGCACAGGGGTGGGAGCAGTTCTTC. Protein product: CASGAQGWEQFF.

The sample holds many counts of this clonotype. V gene TRBV28 combines with J gene TRBJ2-4; TRBD1 or TRBD2 may be the D gene (5 bases each). Trimming shortened V by 2 bases and J by 0 bases, and 11 bases separated the two germline ends. This CDR3 has 16 amino acids. Germline lookup yields CDR1 MDHEN and CDR2 SYDVKM. Here the CDR3 reads CASSLGTLIAKNIQYF. The DNA of the CDR3 is TGTGCCAGCAGTTTAGGGACCCTTATAGCCAAAAACATTCAGTACTTC.

This clonotype was detected only a few times. The chain employs TRBV5-1 and TRBJ2-3; no clear D gene. The CDR3 runs 13 residues. Between the trimmed V and J ends, which lost 6 bases and 4 bases, there was a span of 12 bases. The germline V gene encodes CDR1 SGHRS and CDR2 YFSETQ. CDR3 DNA: TGCGCCAGCAACCGTAATCAGGCAGATACGCAGTATTTT. Encoded protein: CASNRNQADTQYF.

This clonotype was picked up many times. This CDR3 reads CASSLRPGTGYYEQYF. For the CDR3, the DNA is TGTGCCAGCAGTTTACGCCCCGGGACAGGGTACTACGAGCAGTACTTC. J is TRBJ2-7 and V is TRBV28; TRBD1 aligns across 9 bases. The junction had 8 bases not matched to a gene; V was cut back by 2 bases and J by 3 bases. Per the germline V gene, CDR1 is MDHEN and CDR2 is SYDVKM. The CDR3 has 16 amino acids. Drawing the rest from reference TRBV28 and TRBJ2-7, the complete variable domain is DVKVTQSSRYLVKRTGEKVFLECVQDMDHENMFWYRQDPGLGLRLIYFSYDVKMKEKGDIPEGYSVSREKKERFSLILESASTNQTSMYLCASSLRPGTGYYEQYFGPGTRLTVT.

This clonotype was counted between two and nine times. The chain uses TRBV5-1 and TRBJ2-7, with 8 bases identical to TRBD2. This CDR3 is 15 amino acids long. Germline CDR1 reads SGHRS; CDR2 reads YFSETQ. V dropped 0 bases and J dropped 6; count of bases not matched to a gene: 8. The CDR3 DNA reads as TGCGCCAGCAGCTTGGCAGCGGGGGTCCGGATCGAGCAGTACTTC. Amino acid sequence: CASSLAAGVRIEQYF.

This clonotype appeared many times. The chain's CDR3 is CASSPRVGGELFF. For the CDR3, the DNA is TGTGCCAGCAGCCCCAGGGTTGGTGGGGAGCTGTTTTTT. This sequence joins TRBV11-1 and TRBJ2-2; tentatively, D is TRBD1 (5 bases). This CDR3 spans 13 amino acids. V lost 5 bases and J 8 bases, leaving 12 bases between the germline ends. Germline V CDR1 and CDR2: SGHAT, FQDESV (reference sequence).

This clonotype has ten or more counts. This chain uses TRBV10-3 with TRBJ2-7; D possibly corresponds to TRBD1 (5 bases). The V end lost 6 bases, the J end lost 2 bases, and 8 bases lay between the germline ends. CDR1 is ENHRY and CDR2 is SYGVKD in the germline V gene. This CDR3 is 12 amino acids long. This chain's CDR3 is CAIRGRTYEQYF. DNA for the CDR3: TGTGCCATCAGGGGGCGAACCTACGAGCAGTACTTC.

Ten or more counts support this clonotype. V usage is TRBV20-1 and J usage is TRBJ2-5; perhaps D is TRBD1 or TRBD2 (5 bases each). V lost 1 base and J lost 1, with 7 bases in between. Germline lookup yields CDR1 DFQATT and CDR2 SNEGSKA (reference sequence). The CDR3 totals 13 residues. As DNA, the CDR3 is TGCAGTGCTAGAGGGGACGGCCAAGAGACCCAGTACTTC. Protein sequence: CSARGDGQETQYF.

This clonotype was counted between two and nine times. V usage is TRBV4-1 and J usage is TRBJ2-7, with D possibly matching TRBD1 (6 bases). Trimming removed 4 bases from V and 0 bases from J, with 25 bases in between. From germline, CDR1 is MGHRA and CDR2 YSYEKL. This CDR3 is 19 amino acids long. The CDR3 loop reads CASSPVGARVGPSSYEQYF. Written as DNA, the CDR3 is TGCGCCAGCAGCCCCGTGGGGGCGAGGGTGGGCCCTTCCTCCTACGAGCAGTACTTC.

This clonotype came up a few times. The rearrangement links TRBV24-1 to TRBJ1-1; D may be TRBD1 (6 bases). CDR1 KGHDR and CDR2 SFDVKD come from the germline V gene. V was pared by 3 bases and J by 4 bases, with 29 bases between. This CDR3 is built from 20 residues. CDR3 sequence (DNA): TGTGCCACCAGTGATCCCCTCGTCCCCACCGTAGACAGGCAGAGCACTGAAGCTTTCTTT. This codes for CATSDPLVPTVDRQSTEAFF.